The 11 T cell receptor beta chains given below trace back to one sample, sequenced in a study of early T cells in non-severe SARS-CoV-2 infection. TCRdb re-called the 5' RACE reads through MiXCR, storing one row per CDR3 protein. The sample carries fewer than 30,000 distinct CDR3 sequences, 5% to 6% recorded once. Sample: whole blood. Receptors were obtained from an adult who was a healthcare worker with PCR-confirmed SARS-CoV-2 infection or an uninfected control (not recorded which).

This clonotype was picked up many times. The chain is built from TRBV7-8 and TRBJ2-5; D is perhaps TRBD2 (5 bases). The CDR3 sequence is 16 residues long. Germline-derived CDR1 and CDR2 are SGHVS and FQNEAQ. V gave up 2 bases and J gave up 1 base, with 14 bases separating them. CDR3 coding DNA: TGTGCCAGCAGCTTAAGTGCGGGTGAGGGCCAAGAGACCCAGTACTTC. It yields the protein CASSLSAGEGQETQYF.

The chain carries TRBV7-2 and TRBJ2-2; possibly TRBD2 for D (7 bases). V lost 8 bases, J lost 4 bases, and 20 bases lay in between. In germline, CDR1 is SGHTA, CDR2 FQGNSA. The CDR3 contains 16 residues. The CDR3 DNA reads TGTGCCAGCTCACCGGGAGGCAGGGGTTTCACCGGGGAGCTGTTTTTT. Its protein is CASSPGGRGFTGELFF.

This clonotype was observed many times. This sequence joins TRBV20-1 and TRBJ1-2, with TRBD1 matching 8 bases. The CDR3 sequence is 13 residues long. The V gene end was trimmed by 3 bases and the J gene end by 2 bases; junction bases not matched to a gene: 2. Per germline, CDR1 DFQATT and CDR2 SNEGSKA (reference sequence). The CDR3 sequence: CSASGQGNYGYTF. DNA for the CDR3: TGCAGTGCTAGCGGACAGGGCAACTATGGCTACACCTTC.

This clonotype was seen many times. The chain carries TRBV19 and TRBJ2-7; the match to TRBD1 covers 8 bases. The germline CDR1 and CDR2 sequences are LNHDA and SQIVND (reference sequence). This CDR3 contains 15 residues. The ends lost 6 bases at V and 6 bases at J; junction bases unmatched: 13. The CDR3 sequence is CASSSTGTGLIEQYF. The CDR3 DNA follows: TGTGCCAGTAGCAGTACCGGGACAGGACTCATCGAGCAGTACTTC.

This clonotype was seen repeatedly, ten times or more. V gene TRBV5-1 combines with J gene TRBJ2-7; TRBD1 matches at 9 bases. V gave up 4 bases and J gave up 3 bases; unmatched junction bases: 26. The CDR3 is 21 amino acids. Germline CDR1 SGHRS, CDR2 YFSETQ. CDR3 protein: CASSPHRDRAKLSRGHYEQYF. The CDR3 coding sequence is TGCGCCAGCAGCCCGCACCGGGACAGGGCTAAGTTGAGTCGTGGTCACTACGAGCAGTACTTC.

This clonotype was picked up many times. The chain is built from TRBV18 and TRBJ1-2; D possibly corresponds to TRBD1 (6 bases). The CDR3 has 15 residues. Trimming left V 0 bases short and J 5 bases short, with 13 bases between. CDR1 and CDR2 from the germline V gene are KGHSH and LQKENI. CDR3 sequence: CASSPPGGDDYGYTF. The DNA of the CDR3 is TGTGCCAGCTCACCACCAGGGGGAGATGATTATGGCTACACCTTC. The variable domain in full, completed from reference TRBV18 and TRBJ1-2, reads NAGVMQNPRHLVRRRGQEARLRCSPMKGHSHVYWYRQLPEEGLKFMVYLQKENIIDESGMPKERFSAEFPKEGPSILRIQQVVRGDSAAYFCASSPPGGDDYGYTFGSGTRLTVV.

This sequence joins TRBV29-1 and TRBJ2-7; tentative D call: TRBD2 (6 bases). The CDR3 sequence is 14 residues long. Trimming pared 6 bases from V and 5 bases from J, leaving 20 bases between. Per the germline V gene, CDR1 is SQVTM and CDR2 is ANQGSEA. CDR3 sequence: CSVNTGLGTNEQYF. The CDR3, as DNA: TGCAGCGTCAATACGGGACTCGGGACCAACGAGCAGTACTTC.

This clonotype was detected ten times or more. This rearrangement joins TRBV7-6 to TRBJ2-7, with 8 bases identical to TRBD1. The germline V gene has CDR1 SGHVS and CDR2 FNYEAQ. There are 15 residues in the CDR3. V gave up 5 bases and J gave up 4 bases; unmatched junction bases: 10. The CDR3 coding sequence is TGTGCCAGCAGCCGCCAGCAGGGGGCTAATTACGAGCAGTACTTC. Its protein is CASSRQQGANYEQYF.

The chain has TRBV29-1 and TRBJ2-1, with a weak D call TRBD1 (5 bases). This CDR3 region has 14 residues. With 4 bases removed from V and 0 bases from J, the gap between germline ends came to 10 bases. Germline V gene sequence: CDR1 SQVTM, CDR2 ANQGSEA. The CDR3 DNA reads TGCAGCGTTGCCCAGGGCAGCTCCTACAATGAGCAGTTCTTC. It yields the protein CSVAQGSSYNEQFF.

This clonotype was detected ten times or more. The chain is built from TRBV4-1 and TRBJ2-1; TRBD2 aligns across 10 bases. The length of the CDR3 is 15 residues. Per the germline V gene, CDR1 is MGHRA and CDR2 is YSYEKL. The trim removed 6 bases at V and 0 bases at J, leaving 2 bases unmatched. CDR3 coding DNA: TGCGCCAGCAGTCTAGCGGGAGACTCCTACAATGAGCAGTTCTTC. This translates into CASSLAGDSYNEQFF.

Of note for this clonotype: Just one base apart from a much larger clone, this may be a read error. This chain links TRBV6-5 with TRBJ2-7; D remains unclear. This CDR3 contains 13 residues. Looked up from germline, CDR1 is MNHEY and CDR2 is SVGAGI. Trimming removed 6 bases from V and 4 bases from J, with 13 bases in between. This CDR3 is CASSPETTYEQYF. CDR3 in DNA: TGTGCCAGCAGCCCCGAGACAACTTACGAGCAGTACTTC.